This T cell receptor (beta chain) derives from a study of shared clonotypes between healthy human individuals. Germline V lookup: CDR1 SGHRS, CDR2 YFSETQ. Germline trimming cut 4 bases from V and 15 bases from J; bases unmatched to any gene: 7. The CDR3 length is 11 residues. Sequenced by immunoSEQ multiplex PCR; TCRdb stores in-frame clones only, minus some. The data show more than 2 million clones, with 90% to 96% seen just once and 0.13% held by the top ten. The gene calls are TRBV5-1 and TRBJ2-1; TRBD1 matches 7 bases. Sequencing was done on a sample of naive CD4+ T cells sorted from blood. Noted subset: CD45RA+ positively selected. The sequence derives from a man aged 18 to 29 in good health. The CDR3 sequence: CASSGDRDRFF. The CDR3 nucleotides read TGCGCCAGCAGCGGAGACAGGGATCGGTTCTTC.